This TCR beta chain was identified in a study of blood T cell repertoires in COVID-19. Overall study: COVID-19 samples collected from the United States, Italy and Spain covered acute and convalescent phases. Sources were T cells, B-cell-depleted T cells, or PBMCs; the material itself was cDNA or gDNA.

Original methodology: Estimation of nucleated cell counts was performed using reference gene primer amplification. Some clones are missing from TCRdb's copy, which holds only in-frame ones; the method was immunoSEQ multiplex PCR. That table gives V, J and clone size, and the DNA gave D and trimming. The repertoire holds tens of thousands of clones, with around 89% as singletons. What was sequenced was peripheral blood. The clonotype comes from a man between 60 and 75 years old with acute or convalescent COVID-19.

CDR3 nucleotide sequence: TGTGCCAGCAGCCTCCGGGGGAACCGGGACGAGCAGTACTTC. Protein product: CASSLRGNRDEQYF. This rearrangement joins TRBV7-6 to TRBJ2-7; D is possibly TRBD2 (6 bases). The CDR3 contains 14 residues. The germline V gene has CDR1 SGHVS and CDR2 FNYEAQ. Trimming left V 5 bases short and J 5 bases short, with 16 bases between.